This T cell receptor beta chain was profiled in a study of blood T cells in healthy people across ages. Study context: Per every two T cells, about one barcoded beta molecule was captured by template switching.

Germline V gene lookup returns CDR1 MNHEY and CDR2 SVGEGT. The trim removed 4 bases at V and 7 bases at J, leaving 12 bases unmatched. The CDR3 is 15 residues long. This clonotype was observed a handful of times. What it binds is not known. Primed by a sample-barcoded 5' primer and a J-beta primer mix, a second PCR proceeded for about 7 to 11 cycles. At least 2.5 million CDR3-containing paired-end reads were obtained per sample. TCRdb re-called the 5' RACE reads through MiXCR, storing one row per CDR3 protein. The table records around 280,000 distinct CDR3 sequences, around 27% of them present only once. Study-wide results and limits: Unsorted PBMCs prevented conclusive naive versus antigen-experienced comparison. When set beside aged donors, long-lived donors presented more naive CD4+ cells and higher diversity.

The receptor comes from a woman in her seventies in good health. The sequenced sample was blood. The rearrangement links TRBV6-2 or TRBV6-3 to TRBJ2-7; TRBD2 matches at 8 bases. The CDR3 DNA reads TGTGCCAGCAGTTTCTCCCACTTAGCGGGGCAAGAGCAGTACTTC. Translated, it gives CASSFSHLAGQEQYF.